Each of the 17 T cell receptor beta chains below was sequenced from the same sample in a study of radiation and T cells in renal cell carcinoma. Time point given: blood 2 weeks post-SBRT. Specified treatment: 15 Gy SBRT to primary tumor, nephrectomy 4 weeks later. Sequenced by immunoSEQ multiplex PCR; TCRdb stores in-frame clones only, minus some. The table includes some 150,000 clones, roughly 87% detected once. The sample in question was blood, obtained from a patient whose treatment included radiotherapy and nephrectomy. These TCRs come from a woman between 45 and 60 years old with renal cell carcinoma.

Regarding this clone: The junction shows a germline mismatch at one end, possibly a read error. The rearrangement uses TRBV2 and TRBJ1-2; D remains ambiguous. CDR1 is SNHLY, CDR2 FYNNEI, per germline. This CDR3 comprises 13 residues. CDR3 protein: CASSDIDSRLNFF. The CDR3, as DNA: TGTGCCAGCAGTGATATCGACTCAAGGCTGAATTTCTTC.

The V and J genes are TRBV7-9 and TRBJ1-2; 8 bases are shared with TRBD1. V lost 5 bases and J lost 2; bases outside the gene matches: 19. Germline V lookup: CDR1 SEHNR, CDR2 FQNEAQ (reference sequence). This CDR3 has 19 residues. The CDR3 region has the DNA TGTGCCAGCAGCACCATAACCCAAAGGACAGGGTCTGGGAACTATGGCTACACCTTC. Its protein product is CASSTITQRTGSGNYGYTF.

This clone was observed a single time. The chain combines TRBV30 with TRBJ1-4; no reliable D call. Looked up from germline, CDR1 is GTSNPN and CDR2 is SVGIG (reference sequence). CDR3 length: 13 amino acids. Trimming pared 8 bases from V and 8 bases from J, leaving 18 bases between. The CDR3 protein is CASQAPGGEKLFF. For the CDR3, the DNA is TGTGCCAGCCAGGCCCCGGGCGGAGAAAAACTGTTTTTT. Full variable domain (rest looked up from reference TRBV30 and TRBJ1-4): SQTIHQWPATLVQPVGSPLSLECTVEGTSNPNLYWYRQAAGRGLQLLFYSVGIGQISSEVPQNLSASRPQDRQFILSSKKLLLSDSGFYLCASQAPGGEKLFFGSGTQLSVL.

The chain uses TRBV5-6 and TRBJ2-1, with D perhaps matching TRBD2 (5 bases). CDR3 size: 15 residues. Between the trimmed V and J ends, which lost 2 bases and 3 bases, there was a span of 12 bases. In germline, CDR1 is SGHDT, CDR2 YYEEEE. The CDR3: CASSFGGLYYNEQFF. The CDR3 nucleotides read TGTGCCAGCAGCTTCGGCGGGCTCTACTACAATGAGCAGTTCTTC.

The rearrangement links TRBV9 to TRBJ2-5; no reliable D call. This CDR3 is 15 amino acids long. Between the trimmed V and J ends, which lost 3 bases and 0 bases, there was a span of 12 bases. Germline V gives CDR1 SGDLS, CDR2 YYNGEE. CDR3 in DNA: TGTGCCAGCAGCGCTCGATTGGGGTACCAAGAGACCCAGTACTTC. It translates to CASSARLGYQETQYF.

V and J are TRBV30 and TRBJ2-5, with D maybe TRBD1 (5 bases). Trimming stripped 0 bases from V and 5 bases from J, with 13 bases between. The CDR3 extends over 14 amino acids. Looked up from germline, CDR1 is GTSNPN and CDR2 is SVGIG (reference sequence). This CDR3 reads CAWSVRRGRETQYF. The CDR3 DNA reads TGTGCCTGGAGTGTACGTAGGGGCCGGGAGACCCAGTACTTC.

DNA of the CDR3: TGCGCCAGCAGCTTGGACGGGACAGGGACGGGTGAGACCCAGTACTTC. It specifies CASSLDGTGTGETQYF. V is TRBV5-1 and J is TRBJ2-5; 9 bases align to TRBD1. V lost 0 bases to trimming and J lost 5 bases; unmatched junction nucleotides: 8. Looked up from germline, CDR1 is SGHRS and CDR2 is YFSETQ. The CDR3 totals 16 residues.

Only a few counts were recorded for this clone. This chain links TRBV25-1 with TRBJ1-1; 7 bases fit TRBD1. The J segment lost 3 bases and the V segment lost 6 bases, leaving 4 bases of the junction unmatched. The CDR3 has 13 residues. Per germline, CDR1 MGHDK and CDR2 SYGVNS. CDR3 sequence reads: CASSNTGDTEAFF. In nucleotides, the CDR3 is TGTGCCAGCAGCAATACAGGGGACACTGAAGCTTTCTTT.

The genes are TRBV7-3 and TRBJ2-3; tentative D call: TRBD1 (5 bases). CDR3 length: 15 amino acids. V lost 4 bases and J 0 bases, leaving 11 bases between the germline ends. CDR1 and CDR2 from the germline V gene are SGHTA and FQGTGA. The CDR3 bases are TGTGCCAGCAGCTCATTAGGGGCTAGCACAGATACGCAGTATTTT. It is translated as CASSSLGASTDTQYF.

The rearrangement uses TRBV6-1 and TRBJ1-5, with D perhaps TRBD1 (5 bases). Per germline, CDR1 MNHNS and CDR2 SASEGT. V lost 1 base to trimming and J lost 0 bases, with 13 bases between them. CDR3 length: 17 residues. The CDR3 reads CASSEGGYVYSNQPQHF. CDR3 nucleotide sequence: TGTGCCAGCAGTGAAGGGGGCTATGTTTATAGCAATCAGCCCCAGCATTTT.

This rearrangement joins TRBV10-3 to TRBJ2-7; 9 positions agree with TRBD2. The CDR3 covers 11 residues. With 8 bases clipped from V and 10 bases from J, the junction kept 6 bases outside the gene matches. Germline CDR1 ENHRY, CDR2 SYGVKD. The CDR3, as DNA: TGTGCCATCGGCGGGACTAGCCCACAGTACTTC. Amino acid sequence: CAIGGTSPQYF.

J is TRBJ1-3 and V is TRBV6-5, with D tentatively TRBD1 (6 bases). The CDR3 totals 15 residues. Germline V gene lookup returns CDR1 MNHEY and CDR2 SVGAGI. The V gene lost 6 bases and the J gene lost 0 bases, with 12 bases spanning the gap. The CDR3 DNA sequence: TGTGCCAGCAGCCTGGACAGTGCCTCTGGAAACACCATATATTTT. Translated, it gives CASSLDSASGNTIYF.

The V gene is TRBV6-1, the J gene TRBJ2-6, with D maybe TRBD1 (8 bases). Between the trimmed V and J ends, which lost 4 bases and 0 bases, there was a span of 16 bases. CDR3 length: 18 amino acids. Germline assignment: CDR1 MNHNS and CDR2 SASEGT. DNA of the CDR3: TGTGCCAGCAGTGGACAGGGGAGGGTCAGCTCTGGGGCCAACGTCCTGACTTTC. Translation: CASSGQGRVSSGANVLTF.

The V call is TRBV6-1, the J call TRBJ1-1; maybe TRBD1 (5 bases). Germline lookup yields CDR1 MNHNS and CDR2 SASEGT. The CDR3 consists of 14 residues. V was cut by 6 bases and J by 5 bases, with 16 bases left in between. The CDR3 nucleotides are TGTGCCAGCAGGAAGGGACTCCTGGAGACTGAAGCTTTCTTT. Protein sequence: CASRKGLLETEAFF.

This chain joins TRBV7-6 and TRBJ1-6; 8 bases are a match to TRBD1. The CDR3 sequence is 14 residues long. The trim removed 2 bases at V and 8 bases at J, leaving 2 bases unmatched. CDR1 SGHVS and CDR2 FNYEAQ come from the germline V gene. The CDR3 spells CASSLQGADSPLHF. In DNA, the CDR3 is TGTGCCAGCAGCTTACAGGGGGCTGATTCACCCCTCCACTTT. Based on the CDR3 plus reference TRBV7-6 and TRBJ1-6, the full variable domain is GAGVSQSPRYKVTKRGQDVALRCDPISGHVSLYWYRQALGQGPEFLTYFNYEAQQDKSGLPNDRFSAERPEGSISTLTIQRTEQRDSAMYRCASSLQGADSPLHFGNGTRLTVT.

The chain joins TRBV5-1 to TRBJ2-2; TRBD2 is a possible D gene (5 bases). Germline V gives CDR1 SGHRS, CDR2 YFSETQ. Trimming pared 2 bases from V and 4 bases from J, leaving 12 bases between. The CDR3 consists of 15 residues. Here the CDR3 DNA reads TGCGCCAGCAGCTTTAGCGAGGGTCCCACCGGGGAGCTGTTTTTT. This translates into CASSFSEGPTGELFF.

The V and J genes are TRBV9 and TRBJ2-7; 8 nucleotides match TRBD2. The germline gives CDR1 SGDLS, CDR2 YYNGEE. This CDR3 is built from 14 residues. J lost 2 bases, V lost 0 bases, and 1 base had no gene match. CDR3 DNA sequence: TGTGCCAGCAGCGTAGGCGGGGGGACCTACGAGCAGTACTTC. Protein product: CASSVGGGTYEQYF.